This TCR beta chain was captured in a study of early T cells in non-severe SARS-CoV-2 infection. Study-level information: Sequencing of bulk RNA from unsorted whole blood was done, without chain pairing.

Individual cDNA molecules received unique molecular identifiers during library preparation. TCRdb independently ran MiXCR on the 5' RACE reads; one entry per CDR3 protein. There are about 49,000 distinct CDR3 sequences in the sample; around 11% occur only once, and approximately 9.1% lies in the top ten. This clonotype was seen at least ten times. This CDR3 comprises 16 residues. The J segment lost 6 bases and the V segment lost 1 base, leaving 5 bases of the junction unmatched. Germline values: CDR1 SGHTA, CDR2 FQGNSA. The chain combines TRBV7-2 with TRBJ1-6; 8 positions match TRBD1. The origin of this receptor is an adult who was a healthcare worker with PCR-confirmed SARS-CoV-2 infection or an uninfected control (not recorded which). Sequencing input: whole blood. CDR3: CASSLGTGRRNSPLHF. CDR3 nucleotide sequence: TGTGCCAGCAGCTTAGGGACAGGGCGGCGTAATTCACCCCTCCACTTT. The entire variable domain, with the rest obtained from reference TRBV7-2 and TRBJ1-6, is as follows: GAGVSQSPSNKVTEKGKDVELRCDPISGHTALYWYRQSLGQGLEFLIYFQGNSAPDKSGLPSDRFSAERTGGSVSTLTIQRTQQEDSAVYLCASSLGTGRRNSPLHFGNGTRLTVT.